This T cell receptor (beta chain) was identified in a study of response to subunit inactivated influenza vaccine. Points from the study as a whole: Seasonal influenza vaccination, on each occasion, was suggested by the authors to recruit few new T cells.

A remark on this clonotype: The antigen is not known.

TCRdb redid the calling of the RT-PCR reads with MiXCR, one entry per CDR3 protein. The table has 280,000 or so distinct CDR3 sequences, 21% seen once. Trimming shortened V by 4 bases and J by 6 bases, and 11 bases separated the two germline ends. The CDR3 runs 13 residues. Germline V gene lookup returns CDR1 WNHNN and CDR2 SYGVQD (reference sequence). The sequence came from a man in his fifties or sixties who received an inactivated influenza vaccine. The chain is built from TRBV10-1 and TRBJ2-3, with D unclear. Sequencing used PBMCs from blood, obtained about 20 months after vaccination. The CDR3 bases are TGCGCCAGCAGTGCCACCGATCTGGATACGCAGTATTTT. Amino acids: CASSATDLDTQYF.